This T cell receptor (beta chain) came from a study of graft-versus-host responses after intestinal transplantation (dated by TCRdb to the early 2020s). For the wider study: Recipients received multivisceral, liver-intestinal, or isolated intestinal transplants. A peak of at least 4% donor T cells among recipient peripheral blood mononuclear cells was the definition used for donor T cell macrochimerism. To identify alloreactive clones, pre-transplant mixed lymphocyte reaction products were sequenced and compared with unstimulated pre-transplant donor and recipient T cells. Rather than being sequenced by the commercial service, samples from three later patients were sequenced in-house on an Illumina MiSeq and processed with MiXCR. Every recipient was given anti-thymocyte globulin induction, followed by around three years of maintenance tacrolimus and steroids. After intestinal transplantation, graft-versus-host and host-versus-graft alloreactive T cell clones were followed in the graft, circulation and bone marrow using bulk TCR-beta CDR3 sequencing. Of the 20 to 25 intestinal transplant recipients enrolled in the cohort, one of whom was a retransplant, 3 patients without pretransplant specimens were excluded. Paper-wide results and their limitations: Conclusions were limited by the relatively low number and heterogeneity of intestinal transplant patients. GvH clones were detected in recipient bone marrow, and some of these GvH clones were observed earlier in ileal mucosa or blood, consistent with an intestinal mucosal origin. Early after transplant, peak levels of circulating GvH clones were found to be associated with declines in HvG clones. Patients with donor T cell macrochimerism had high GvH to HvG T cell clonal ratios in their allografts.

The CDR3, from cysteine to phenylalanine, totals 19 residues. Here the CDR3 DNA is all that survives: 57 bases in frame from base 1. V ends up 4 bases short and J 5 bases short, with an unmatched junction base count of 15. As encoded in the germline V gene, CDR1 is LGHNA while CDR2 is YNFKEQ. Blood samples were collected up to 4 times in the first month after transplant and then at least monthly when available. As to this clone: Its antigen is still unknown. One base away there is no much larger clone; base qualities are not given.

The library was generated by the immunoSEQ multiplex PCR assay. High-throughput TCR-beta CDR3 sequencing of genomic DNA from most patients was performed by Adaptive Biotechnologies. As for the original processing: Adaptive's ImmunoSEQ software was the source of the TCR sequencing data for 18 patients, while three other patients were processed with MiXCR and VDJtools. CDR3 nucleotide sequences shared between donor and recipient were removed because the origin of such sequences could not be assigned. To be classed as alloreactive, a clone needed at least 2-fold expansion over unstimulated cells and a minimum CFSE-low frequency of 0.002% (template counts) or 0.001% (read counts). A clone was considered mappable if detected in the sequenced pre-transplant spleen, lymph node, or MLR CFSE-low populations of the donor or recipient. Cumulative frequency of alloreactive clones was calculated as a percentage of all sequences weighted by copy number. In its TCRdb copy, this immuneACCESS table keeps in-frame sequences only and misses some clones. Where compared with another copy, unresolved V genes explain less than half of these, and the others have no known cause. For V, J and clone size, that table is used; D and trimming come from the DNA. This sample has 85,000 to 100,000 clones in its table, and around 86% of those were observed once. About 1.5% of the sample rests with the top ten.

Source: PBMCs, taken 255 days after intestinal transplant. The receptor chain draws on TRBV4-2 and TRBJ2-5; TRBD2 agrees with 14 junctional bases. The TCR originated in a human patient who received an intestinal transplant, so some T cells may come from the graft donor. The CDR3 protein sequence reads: CASSRLPGLAGEVSETQYF. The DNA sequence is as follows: TGTGCCAGCAGCCGATTACCGGGACTAGCGGGAGAGGTCTCTGAGACCCAGTACTTC.